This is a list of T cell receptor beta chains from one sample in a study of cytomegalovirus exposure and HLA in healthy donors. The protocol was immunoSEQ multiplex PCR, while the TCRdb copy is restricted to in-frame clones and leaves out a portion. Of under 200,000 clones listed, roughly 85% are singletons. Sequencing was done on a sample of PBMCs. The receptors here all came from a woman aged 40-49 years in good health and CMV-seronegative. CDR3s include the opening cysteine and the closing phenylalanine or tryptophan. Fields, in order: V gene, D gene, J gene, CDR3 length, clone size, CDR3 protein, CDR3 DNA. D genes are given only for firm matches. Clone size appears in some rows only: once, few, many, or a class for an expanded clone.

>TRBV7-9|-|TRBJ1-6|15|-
CASSGLDGSHSPLHF
TGTGCCAGCAGCGGGCTCGACGGGAGTCATTCACCCCTCCACTTT
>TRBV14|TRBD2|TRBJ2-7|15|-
CASSRELAGAQEQYF
TGTGCCAGCAGCCGAGAACTAGCGGGAGCTCAAGAGCAGTACTTC
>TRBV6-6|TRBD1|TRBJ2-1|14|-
CASSYGTASNEQFF
TGTGCCAGCAGTTATGGGACAGCTTCTAATGAGCAGTTCTTC
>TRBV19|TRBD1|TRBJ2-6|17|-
CASSIVTGAVGANVLTF
TGTGCCAGTAGTATAGTAACAGGGGCGGTTGGGGCCAACGTCCTGACTTTC
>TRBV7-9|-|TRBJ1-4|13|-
CASSPRFGEKLFF
TGTGCCAGCAGCCCGAGATTCGGGGAAAAACTGTTTTTT
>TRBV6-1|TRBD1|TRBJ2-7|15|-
CASSGTGLSSYEQYF
TGTGCCAGCAGTGGGACAGGGTTAAGCTCCTACGAGCAGTACTTC
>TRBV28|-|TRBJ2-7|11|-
CASSSAYEQYF
TGTGCCAGCAGCTCCGCCTACGAGCAGTACTTC
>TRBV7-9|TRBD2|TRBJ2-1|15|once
CASSPSGGSYNEQFF
TGTGCCAGCAGCCCTAGCGGGGGGTCCTACAATGAGCAGTTCTTC
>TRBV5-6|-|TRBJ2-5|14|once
CASSRRLLQETQYF
TGTGCCAGCAGCCGTAGACTGCTGCAAGAGACCCAGTACTTC
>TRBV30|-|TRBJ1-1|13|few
CAWSVHQNTEAFF
TGTGCCTGGAGTGTACACCAGAACACTGAAGCTTTCTTT
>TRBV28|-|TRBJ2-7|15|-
CASSLTGKIPYEQYF
TGTGCCAGCAGTTTGACAGGAAAAATCCCCTACGAGCAGTACTTC
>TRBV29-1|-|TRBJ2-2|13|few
CSARQEKTGELFF
TGCAGTGCCCGACAGGAAAAGACCGGGGAGCTGTTTTTT
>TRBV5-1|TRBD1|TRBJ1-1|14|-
CASSGGQGIAEAFF
TGCGCCAGCAGCGGGGGACAGGGCATTGCTGAAGCTTTCTTT
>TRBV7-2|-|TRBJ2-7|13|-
CASTSPGFHEQYF
TGTGCCAGCACCTCTCCCGGGTTCCACGAGCAGTACTTC
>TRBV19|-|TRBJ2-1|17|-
CASSISYLAGTRNEQFF
TGTGCCAGTAGTATATCCTATCTGGCGGGTACTCGGAATGAGCAGTTCTTC
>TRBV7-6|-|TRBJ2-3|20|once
CASSPGVSAPHSLSTDTQYF
TGTGCCAGCAGCCCAGGGGTATCAGCGCCGCACAGCCTTAGCACAGATACGCAGTATTTT
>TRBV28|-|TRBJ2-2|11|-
CASSSGGELFF
TGTGCCAGCAGTTCGGGCGGGGAGCTGTTTTTT
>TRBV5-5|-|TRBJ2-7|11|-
CASSHSYEQYF
TGTGCCAGCAGCCACTCCTACGAGCAGTACTTC